The 26 T cell receptor beta chains below come from one sample, sequenced in a study of T cells in Graves' hyperthyroidism and ophthalmopathy. Amplified TCR beta CDR3 regions came from RNA transcripts. The HTBI primer set drove a first-round RT-PCR of the TCR CDR3. TCRdb redid the calling of the multiplex PCR reads with MiXCR, one entry per CDR3 protein. The sample carries around 600,000 distinct CDR3 sequences, 14% recorded once. Sequencing used blood. The receptors were sampled from a woman aged 18-35 years with Graves' ophthalmopathy.

This clonotype came up many times. V gene TRBV28 combines with J gene TRBJ1-2; D is uncertain. Trimming shortened V by 4 bases and J by 8 bases, and 17 bases separated the two germline ends. The CDR3 length is 14 residues. Germline V gives CDR1 MDHEN, CDR2 SYDVKM. CDR3: CASSSPNSGWGYTF. The CDR3 nucleotides read TGTGCCAGCAGTTCCCCTAACTCGGGCTGGGGCTACACCTTC.

This clonotype was found many times. The chain recombines TRBV27 with TRBJ2-3; no reliable D call. The length of the CDR3 is 12 residues. Germline CDR1 and CDR2: MNHEY and SMNVEV (reference sequence). V gave up 4 bases and J gave up 11 bases, with 13 bases separating them. The CDR3 loop reads CASSSLKGEQYF. The CDR3 nucleotides read TGTGCCAGCAGTTCCCTCAAGGGTGAGCAGTATTTT.

This clonotype has ten or more counts. This rearrangement joins TRBV7-2 to TRBJ2-1; perhaps TRBD2 as D (6 bases). The V and J ends lost 3 bases and 6 bases respectively, with 15 bases between them. The CDR3 runs 15 residues. Germline CDR1 is SGHTA and CDR2 is FQGNSA. The CDR3 coding sequence is TGTGCCAGCAGCTTTCCGGGAGAGGAGGGCAATGAGCAGTTCTTC. It specifies CASSFPGEEGNEQFF.

The rearrangement joins TRBV9 to TRBJ2-5, with 12 bases lining up with TRBD2. Per germline, CDR1 SGDLS and CDR2 YYNGEE. Germline trimming cut 0 bases from V and 5 bases from J; bases unmatched to any gene: 8. This CDR3 has 17 residues. CDR3 DNA: TGTGCCAGCAGCGTAGGGGCTAGCGGGAGGGTCGGGGAGACCCAGTACTTC. Amino acids: CASSVGASGRVGETQYF. Full variable domain (rest looked up from reference TRBV9 and TRBJ2-5): DSGVTQTPKHLITATGQRVTLRCSPRSGDLSVYWYQQSLDQGLQFLIQYYNGEERAKGNILERFSAQQFPDLHSELNLSSLELGDSALYFCASSVGASGRVGETQYFGPGTRLLVL.

The chain links TRBV24-1 to TRBJ2-2, with 13 bases that match TRBD2. Germline V gene data show CDR1 as KGHDR and CDR2 as SFDVKD. The CDR3 extends over 16 amino acids. Trimming cost V 3 bases and J 9 bases; bases outside gene matches: 6. This CDR3 is CATSDPLAGGPRELFF. In DNA, the CDR3 is TGTGCCACCAGTGATCCACTAGCGGGAGGGCCTCGGGAGCTGTTTTTT.

This clonotype has ten or more counts. The chain couples TRBV13 to TRBJ1-6; no firm D call. There are 14 residues in the CDR3. Trimming shortened V by 5 bases and J by 5 bases, and 10 bases separated the two germline ends. Per the germline V gene, CDR1 is PRHDT and CDR2 is FYEKMQ (reference sequence). Here the CDR3 DNA reads TGTGCCAGCAGCATTCCAGGAGATAATTCACCCCTCCACTTT. Its protein product is CASSIPGDNSPLHF.

This clonotype was detected ten times or more. This chain connects TRBV2 to TRBJ2-7; D possibly corresponds to TRBD1 (5 bases). The CDR3 runs 12 residues. The V and J ends lost 2 bases and 9 bases respectively, with 11 bases between them. The germline CDR1 and CDR2 sequences are SNHLY and FYNNEI. The CDR3 protein is CASSESRQRQYF. CDR3 nucleotides: TGTGCCAGCAGTGAATCCCGACAGAGGCAGTACTTC. The complete variable domain, with remaining parts taken from reference TRBV2 and TRBJ2-7, reads EPEVTQTPSHQVTQMGQEVILRCVPISNHLYFYWYRQILGQKVEFLVSFYNNEISEKSEIFDDQFSVERPDGSNFTLKIRSTKLEDSAMYFCASSESRQRQYFGPGTRLTVT.

The chain has TRBV11-3 and TRBJ2-2, with D possibly TRBD1 on 5 matching bases. Trimming stripped 5 bases from V and 6 bases from J, with 13 bases between. Germline CDR1 and CDR2: SGHNT and YENEEA. This CDR3 has 14 residues. The CDR3 reads CASSPGWGPGELFF. The CDR3 DNA follows: TGTGCCAGCAGCCCCGGTTGGGGCCCCGGGGAGCTGTTTTTT. Drawing the rest from reference TRBV11-3 and TRBJ2-2, the complete variable domain is EAGVVQSPRYKIIEKKQPVAFWCNPISGHNTLYWYLQNLGQGPELLIRYENEEAVDDSQLPKDRFSAERLKGVDSTLKIQPAELGDSAVYLCASSPGWGPGELFFGEGSRLTVL.

The sample holds many counts of this clonotype. The CDR3 reads CASSLRGGYTEAFF. The CDR3 nucleotides are TGCGCCAGCAGCTTAAGGGGAGGGTACACTGAAGCTTTCTTT. The J gene is TRBJ1-1, the V gene TRBV5-1; D is possibly TRBD1 (5 bases). The V end was cut by 2 bases, the J end by 3 bases, with 11 bases between. This CDR3 is built from 14 residues. Looked up from germline, CDR1 is SGHRS and CDR2 is YFSETQ.

This clonotype was counted at least ten times. This rearrangement joins TRBV12-3 or TRBV12-4 to TRBJ2-1; 11 positions match TRBD1. The junction had 10 bases not matched to a gene; V was cut back by 6 bases and J by 0 bases. The CDR3 runs 18 residues. The CDR3 nucleotides read TGTGCCAGCAGGAAAGCGGGACAGGGGGTGAGCTCCTACAATGAGCAGTTCTTC. Residues: CASRKAGQGVSSYNEQFF.

The chain has TRBV19 and TRBJ2-5, with 13 bases lining up with TRBD2. Looked up from germline, CDR1 is LNHDA and CDR2 is SQIVND (reference sequence). V trimming: 0 bases; J trimming: 5 bases; junction bases outside the gene matches: 6. The CDR3 runs to 17 residues. Here the CDR3 reads CASSIDTSGRARETQYF. CDR3 DNA: TGTGCCAGTAGTATAGATACTAGCGGGAGGGCCCGGGAGACCCAGTACTTC.

The table lists this clonotype with a few counts. This sequence joins TRBV7-9 and TRBJ2-3; D is perhaps TRBD1 (5 bases). The CDR3 sequence is 16 residues long. Germline V gene lookup returns CDR1 SEHNR and CDR2 FQNEAQ (reference sequence). The V end was cut by 4 bases, the J end by 1 base, with 15 bases between. The CDR3, as DNA: TGTGCCAGCAGCTCCACCTCTGCAGGGCGCACAGATACGCAGTATTTT. This sequence encodes CASSSTSAGRTDTQYF.

This clonotype was observed at least ten times. The CDR3 loop reads CASSQGGTPHDTQYF. Written as DNA, the CDR3 is TGTGCCAGCAGCCAAGGAGGGACCCCACACGATACGCAGTATTTT. This chain links TRBV3-1 with TRBJ2-3; D tentatively reads TRBD1 or TRBD2 (5 bases each). Per germline, CDR1 LGHDT and CDR2 YNNKEL (reference sequence). The CDR3 spans 15 residues. The V end lost 1 base, the J end lost 6 bases, and 14 bases lay between the germline ends.

This clonotype was detected only a few times. The chain carries TRBV18 and TRBJ2-1, with D perhaps being TRBD1 or TRBD2 (5 bases each). In germline, CDR1 is KGHSH, CDR2 LQKENI. This CDR3 region has 12 residues. With 9 bases removed from V and 8 bases from J, the gap between germline ends came to 14 bases. DNA for the CDR3: TGTGCCAGTAGTTCCCGGGACCATGAGCAGTTCTTC. Its translation: CASSSRDHEQFF. The full variable domain, completed using reference TRBV18 and TRBJ2-1, is NAGVMQNPRHLVRRRGQEARLRCSPMKGHSHVYWYRQLPEEGLKFMVYLQKENIIDESGMPKERFSAEFPKEGPSILRIQQVVRGDSAAYFCASSSRDHEQFFGPGTRLTVL.

This clonotype was found many times. This chain links TRBV12-3 or TRBV12-4 with TRBJ2-2, with D possibly being TRBD1 (6 bases). The germline V and J ends were trimmed by 7 bases and 0 bases, with 12 bases remaining between them. CDR3 size: 15 residues. The CDR3 protein is CASTTQGPNTGELFF. CDR3 bases: TGTGCCAGCACCACACAGGGTCCGAACACCGGGGAGCTGTTTTTT.

This clonotype was counted ten times or more. The chain has TRBV7-9 and TRBJ1-2; D remains ambiguous. The CDR3 is 13 residues long. Trimming removed 5 bases at V and 2 bases at J, with 9 bases between. In germline, CDR1 is SEHNR, CDR2 FQNEAQ (reference sequence). The CDR3 is CASSPQTNYGYTF. The CDR3 bases are TGTGCCAGCAGCCCGCAGACCAACTATGGCTACACCTTC.

A note on this clonotype: Just one base apart from a much larger clone, this may be a read error. The chain uses TRBV28 and TRBJ1-1; D call uncertain. V was shortened by 3 bases and J by 8 bases, with 10 bases between the two germline ends. CDR1 and CDR2 (germline): MDHEN, SYDVKM. The CDR3 covers 12 residues. The CDR3 spells CASSFPRREAFF. The DNA of the CDR3 is TGTGCCAGCAGTTTCCCCCGCAGAGAAGCTTTCTTT.

There are a few counts of this clonotype. V usage is TRBV14 and J usage is TRBJ2-7; no reliable D call. Germline CDR1 SGHDN, CDR2 FVKESK. The CDR3 runs to 13 residues. Trimming pared 5 bases from V and 3 bases from J, leaving 11 bases between. CDR3 residues: CASSGVLNYEQYF. In DNA form, the CDR3 reads TGTGCCAGCAGCGGGGTTTTAAACTACGAGCAGTACTTC.

This clonotype was counted many times. V gene TRBV28 combines with J gene TRBJ1-1; 7 positions match TRBD1. Germline assignment: CDR1 MDHEN and CDR2 SYDVKM. V lost 9 bases to trimming and J lost 3 bases; unmatched junction nucleotides: 13. This CDR3 spans 15 amino acids. CDR3 region: CASVPGQREDTEAFF. The CDR3 coding sequence is TGTGCCAGTGTACCGGGACAGCGAGAGGACACTGAAGCTTTCTTT.

This clonotype was observed many times. The chain is built from TRBV18 and TRBJ2-5; the D gene is possibly TRBD1 (5 bases). From germline, CDR1 is KGHSH and CDR2 LQKENI. Deletions cut 0 bases from V and 1 base from J, with 9 bases between. There are 15 residues in the CDR3. The CDR3 here is CASSPPPGPQETQYF. CDR3 sequence (DNA): TGTGCCAGCTCACCACCGCCAGGGCCCCAAGAGACCCAGTACTTC.

This clonotype has ten or more counts. This sequence joins TRBV27 and TRBJ2-1, with 15 bases that match TRBD2. In germline, CDR1 is MNHEY, CDR2 SMNVEV (reference sequence). The J segment lost 0 bases and the V segment lost 5 bases, leaving 11 bases of the junction unmatched. The CDR3 consists of 20 residues. The CDR3 nucleotides read TGTGCCAGCAGTGTCCTGGGACTAGCGGGAGGCCCCGGCTCCTACAATGAGCAGTTCTTC. The encoded protein is CASSVLGLAGGPGSYNEQFF.

There are many counts of this clonotype. This rearrangement joins TRBV2 to TRBJ2-7; 7 nucleotides agree with TRBD2. The CDR3 totals 14 residues. V lost 3 bases, J lost 3 bases, and 5 bases stayed unmatched. Germline lookup yields CDR1 SNHLY and CDR2 FYNNEI. For the CDR3, the DNA is TGTGCCAGCAGTGATCCCCGGGACTACTACGAGCAGTACTTC. This encodes CASSDPRDYYEQYF.

There are many counts of this clonotype. V gene TRBV7-9 combines with J gene TRBJ2-5; D is possibly TRBD2 (5 bases). The germline V and J ends were trimmed by 2 bases and 4 bases, with 35 bases remaining between them. There are 22 residues in the CDR3. The germline V gene encodes CDR1 SEHNR and CDR2 FQNEAQ (reference sequence). Here the CDR3 DNA reads TGTGCCAGCAGCTTAACTTCCTTATCGGCTGCGAGGAGAGGAGGATCGACAGAGACCCAGTACTTC. Amino acid sequence: CASSLTSLSAARRGGSTETQYF.

This clonotype was seen at least ten times. The chain is built from TRBV7-2 and TRBJ2-1, with 11 nucleotides matching TRBD2. The CDR3 is 15 residues long. CDR1 is SGHTA and CDR2 is FQGNSA in the germline V gene. V trimming: 5 bases; J trimming: 8 bases; junction bases outside the gene matches: 8. As DNA, the CDR3 is TGTGCCAGCAGCCTCTACACTAGCGGGAGTGATGAGCAGTTCTTC. This codes for CASSLYTSGSDEQFF.

This chain connects TRBV7-2 to TRBJ2-5; tentative D call: TRBD2 (6 bases). Germline CDR1 and CDR2: SGHTA and FQGNSA. V was clipped by 3 bases and J by 5 bases, with 19 bases between them. The CDR3 contains 16 residues. Here the CDR3 DNA reads TGTGCCAGCAGCTTTGTGGACTACCTCTTTATTGAGACCCAGTACTTC. It yields the protein CASSFVDYLFIETQYF.

The table lists this clonotype with many counts. This sequence joins TRBV6-1 and TRBJ2-5; D perhaps matches TRBD1 (6 bases). This CDR3 contains 13 residues. Germline loops: CDR1 MNHNS, CDR2 SASEGT. V shed 6 bases and J shed 5 bases, with 13 bases lying between them. The CDR3 here is CASRVTGKETQYF. Here the CDR3 DNA reads TGTGCCAGCAGGGTAACAGGGAAGGAGACCCAGTACTTC.